Presented here are 31 T cell receptor beta chains from one specimen sequenced in a study of early T cells in non-severe SARS-CoV-2 infection. TCRdb reprocessed the 5' RACE reads with MiXCR, giving one entry per CDR3 protein. The sample lists 80,000 to 100,000 distinct CDR3 sequences; 12% were seen once. Sequenced material: whole blood. The origin of the receptors is an adult who was a healthcare worker with PCR-confirmed SARS-CoV-2 infection or an uninfected control (not recorded which).

V usage is TRBV20-1 and J usage is TRBJ2-1, with 9 positions matching TRBD2. This CDR3 contains 12 residues. CDR1 and CDR2 (germline): DFQATT, SNEGSKA (reference sequence). V dropped 6 bases and J dropped 10; count of bases not matched to a gene: 7. Here the CDR3 DNA reads TGCAGTGCCGCGACTAGCGGTCAAGAGCAGTTCTTC. Amino acids: CSAATSGQEQFF.

This clonotype was seen a handful of times. V usage is TRBV29-1 and J usage is TRBJ2-3; D remains ambiguous. The V gene lost 6 bases and the J gene lost 2 bases, with 9 bases spanning the gap. The CDR3 contains 12 residues. CDR1 and CDR2 from the germline V gene are SQVTM and ANQGSEA. The CDR3, as DNA: TGCAGCGTCGCCGACCCCACAGATACGCAGTATTTT. Encoded protein: CSVADPTDTQYF.

The chain joins TRBV5-1 to TRBJ1-1; D is perhaps TRBD1 (5 bases). The length of the CDR3 is 16 residues. Trimming pared 4 bases from V and 4 bases from J, leaving 20 bases between. Germline V gene sequence: CDR1 SGHRS, CDR2 YFSETQ. The CDR3 here is CASSARGRRAGTEAFF. CDR3 DNA sequence: TGCGCCAGCAGCGCCCGGGGACGCAGGGCGGGCACTGAAGCTTTCTTT. Drawing the rest from reference TRBV5-1 and TRBJ1-1, the complete variable domain is KAGVTQTPRYLIKTRGQQVTLSCSPISGHRSVSWYQQTPGQGLQFLFEYFSETQRNKGNFPGRFSGRQFSNSRSEMNVSTLELGDSALYLCASSARGRRAGTEAFFGQGTRLTVV.

This clonotype occurred many times. The V call is TRBV14, the J call TRBJ1-3; no clear D gene. CDR1 is SGHDN, CDR2 FVKESK, per germline. This CDR3 is 16 amino acids long. Trimming pared 7 bases from V and 4 bases from J, leaving 20 bases between. The DNA for the CDR3 is TGTGCCAGCACCGACGGTGAGCAGGTCATAGGAAACACCATATATTTT. It codes for CASTDGEQVIGNTIYF.

This clonotype was recorded at least ten times. The chain uses TRBV20-1 and TRBJ2-7; D not resolved. The length of the CDR3 is 11 residues. V gave up 4 bases and J gave up 0 bases, with 4 bases separating them. The germline CDR1 and CDR2 sequences are DFQATT and SNEGSKA (reference sequence). CDR3 DNA: TGCAGTGCTAAGGGCTCCTACGAGCAGTACTTC. It yields the protein CSAKGSYEQYF.

This clonotype came up a few times. This sequence joins TRBV9 and TRBJ1-1; TRBD1 matches 7 bases. This CDR3 is built from 14 residues. The V gene's germline CDR1 is SGDLS and CDR2 YYNGEE. V was clipped by 6 bases and J by 5 bases; unmatched bases: 10. DNA of the CDR3: TGTGCCAGCACCCAAATAGGGGGCTCAACTGAAGCTTTCTTT. Protein sequence: CASTQIGGSTEAFF.

This clonotype was counted a few times. The chain recombines TRBV24-1 with TRBJ2-1; no clear D gene. The CDR3 consists of 15 residues. Trimming removed 6 bases from V and 4 bases from J, with 15 bases in between. Germline CDR1 and CDR2: KGHDR and SFDVKD. The CDR3 region is CATSRGIGLYNEQFF. Written as DNA, the CDR3 is TGTGCCACCAGTAGAGGAATAGGTTTATACAATGAGCAGTTCTTC.

This clonotype was found many times. The genes are TRBV13 and TRBJ1-1, with D hard to call. The CDR3 totals 11 residues. Trimming removed 2 bases from V and 3 bases from J, with 1 base in between. Germline-derived CDR1 and CDR2 are PRHDT and FYEKMQ (reference sequence). CDR3 sequence reads: CASSLYTEAFF. The CDR3, as DNA: TGTGCCAGCAGCTTATACACTGAAGCTTTCTTT.

This clonotype came up a few times. The chain combines TRBV20-1 with TRBJ1-1, with TRBD1 matching over 7 bases. CDR3 length: 10 amino acids. The germline V gene has CDR1 DFQATT and CDR2 SNEGSKA (reference sequence). V lost 5 bases and J lost 9; bases outside the gene matches: 3. The CDR3 sequence is CSALGQKAFF. CDR3 in DNA: TGCAGTGCTCTGGGACAGAAAGCTTTCTTT.

This clonotype was picked up a small number of times. This rearrangement joins TRBV3-1 to TRBJ2-1; TRBD2 matches 7 bases. The germline V gene has CDR1 LGHDT and CDR2 YNNKEL (reference sequence). The ends lost 1 base at V and 9 bases at J; junction bases unmatched: 6. The CDR3 length is 14 residues. CDR3 nucleotides: TGTGCCAGCAGCCAAGGACTAGCCGGGAGTGAGCAGTTCTTC. Protein sequence: CASSQGLAGSEQFF.

This clonotype was picked up a small number of times. The genes are TRBV4-1 and TRBJ2-7, with 10 positions matching TRBD2. The CDR3 is made up of 15 amino acids. Germline loops: CDR1 MGHRA, CDR2 YSYEKL. With 1 base clipped from V and 3 bases from J, the junction kept 3 bases outside the gene matches. CDR3 nucleotides: TGCGCCAGCAGCCAAGCGGCTAGCGGGGGCTACGAGCAGTACTTC. It yields the protein CASSQAASGGYEQYF.

This clonotype was picked up many times. V usage is TRBV6-1 and J usage is TRBJ1-5; D is unresolved. Germline CDR1 MNHNS, CDR2 SASEGT. Trimming cost V 2 bases and J 7 bases, with 12 bases left between them. This CDR3 has 14 amino acids. CDR3 protein: CASSEWGGLQPQHF. As DNA, the CDR3 is TGTGCCAGCAGTGAATGGGGAGGTCTACAGCCCCAGCATTTT.

There are many counts of this clonotype. The rearrangement joins TRBV27 to TRBJ2-3, with 14 bases that match TRBD2. In germline, CDR1 is MNHEY, CDR2 SMNVEV (reference sequence). The V and J ends lost 5 bases and 8 bases, in that order; junction bases with no gene match: 9. The CDR3 covers 16 residues. CDR3 residues: CASSPGLAGVFGTQYF. DNA for the CDR3: TGTGCCAGCAGTCCGGGACTAGCGGGAGTTTTTGGTACGCAGTATTTT.

At least ten counts were recorded for this clonotype. V and J are TRBV5-4 and TRBJ2-3; the match to TRBD2 covers 11 bases. The CDR3 has 15 amino acids. V trimming: 7 bases; J trimming: 4 bases; junction bases outside the gene matches: 8. Germline V gene sequence: CDR1 SGHNT, CDR2 YYREEE (reference sequence). This CDR3 is CASQLAGVFADTQYF. CDR3 nucleotides: TGTGCCAGCCAACTAGCGGGAGTTTTTGCAGATACGCAGTATTTT.

This clonotype was detected only a few times. The chain joins TRBV7-2 to TRBJ2-7, with 10 bases aligning to TRBD2. Germline lookup yields CDR1 SGHTA and CDR2 FQGNSA. This CDR3 region has 17 residues. The J segment lost 0 bases and the V segment lost 6 bases, leaving 11 bases of the junction unmatched. The chain's CDR3 is CASSFHASGSYSYEQYF. The CDR3 nucleotides read TGTGCCAGCAGTTTCCATGCTAGCGGGAGCTACTCCTACGAGCAGTACTTC.

The sample holds a few counts of this clonotype. The rearrangement uses TRBV3-1 and TRBJ2-1, with 10 bases lining up with TRBD2. J was trimmed by 7 bases and V by 0 bases; bases with no gene match: 9. Looked up from germline, CDR1 is LGHDT and CDR2 is YNNKEL (reference sequence). This CDR3 has 17 residues. The CDR3 nucleotides are TGTGCCAGCAGCCAAGAGGTCGCTAGCGGGGGAAGGAATGAGCAGTTCTTC. Protein sequence: CASSQEVASGGRNEQFF.

Ten or more counts support this clonotype. This sequence joins TRBV7-3 and TRBJ2-6; 7 bases are shared with TRBD2. CDR1 is SGHTA and CDR2 is FQGTGA in the germline V gene. The CDR3 covers 16 residues. J lost 3 bases, V lost 1 base, and 3 bases had no gene match. The CDR3, as DNA: TGTGCCAGCAGCTTAAGGCGGGAGATTGGGGCCAACGTCCTGACTTTC. It translates to CASSLRREIGANVLTF.

This clonotype was seen many times. The chain uses TRBV10-2 and TRBJ2-7; 7 bases agree with TRBD1. The CDR3 contains 14 residues. Germline V gene sequence: CDR1 WSHSY, CDR2 SAAADI. The ends lost 6 bases at V and 2 bases at J; junction bases unmatched: 7. The CDR3 DNA sequence: TGCGCCAGCAGCGAGAGGGACAGACCCTACGAGCAGTACTTC. Amino acids: CASSERDRPYEQYF.

V usage is TRBV4-2 and J usage is TRBJ2-7, with TRBD2 matching over 7 bases. V was clipped by 0 bases and J by 6 bases; unmatched bases: 2. The CDR3 is made up of 13 amino acids. Per the germline V gene, CDR1 is LGHNA and CDR2 is YNFKEQ. The CDR3 bases are TGTGCCAGCAGCCAAGATCGGACTAGCGAGCAGTACTTC. Translating it yields CASSQDRTSEQYF.

This clonotype showed up just a few times. The chain has TRBV24-1 and TRBJ2-3; TRBD1 is a possible D gene (6 bases). The V and J ends lost 4 bases and 4 bases respectively, with 14 bases between them. The germline V gene encodes CDR1 KGHDR and CDR2 SFDVKD. CDR3 length: 15 amino acids. CDR3 bases: TGTGCCACCAGTGACCCTTACAGGGTCGCAGATACGCAGTATTTT. Protein: CATSDPYRVADTQYF.

This clonotype has a handful of counts. The rearrangement links TRBV12-3 or TRBV12-4 to TRBJ2-1; possibly TRBD1 or TRBD2 for D (5 bases each). CDR3 size: 14 residues. V was cut by 3 bases and J by 10 bases, with 16 bases left in between. In DNA, the CDR3 is TGTGCCAGCAGTTTTGGGACCCTGGCATGGGAGCAGTTCTTC. This gives the protein CASSFGTLAWEQFF.

In its sample, this clonotype ranks as medium-sized. The genes are TRBV12-5 and TRBJ2-5; D is unclear. With 2 bases removed from V and 3 bases from J, the gap between germline ends came to 13 bases. This CDR3 contains 15 residues. Germline V gene data show CDR1 as LGHNT and CDR2 as FRNRAP. CDR3 bases: TGTGCTAGTGGTTTGTTCCGGCGACGGGAAGAGACCCAGTACTTC. Translated: CASGLFRRREETQYF.

The rearrangement links TRBV29-1 to TRBJ2-7; D is unresolved. V was shortened by 7 bases and J by 3 bases, with 10 bases between the two germline ends. This CDR3 comprises 11 residues. Germline CDR1 reads SQVTM; CDR2 reads ANQGSEA. CDR3 region: CSATVFYEQYF. The CDR3 DNA reads as TGCAGCGCTACAGTATTCTACGAGCAGTACTTC.

The gene calls are TRBV3-1 and TRBJ1-1, with no clear D. V was shortened by 0 bases and J by 5 bases, with 16 bases between the two germline ends. The germline V gene encodes CDR1 LGHDT and CDR2 YNNKEL (reference sequence). The CDR3 spans 16 residues. DNA for the CDR3: TGTGCCAGCAGCCAAGAGACACTGACGGGAGGGACTGAAGCTTTCTTT. As protein: CASSQETLTGGTEAFF.

V is TRBV20-1 and J is TRBJ2-1; D gene unclear. Trimming took 4 bases from V and 2 from J, leaving 12 bases between them. CDR1 is DFQATT, CDR2 SNEGSKA, per germline (reference sequence). CDR3 length: 14 residues. The CDR3 coding sequence is TGCAGTGCTACGAAAGTAAGCCCCTACAATGAGCAGTTCTTC. Protein product: CSATKVSPYNEQFF.

This clonotype was recorded a few times. J is TRBJ1-4 and V is TRBV20-1; a weak D match, TRBD1 (5 bases). Trimming removed 8 bases at V and 4 bases at J, with 17 bases between. The CDR3 totals 14 residues. CDR1 is DFQATT and CDR2 is SNEGSKA in the germline V gene (reference sequence). The CDR3 region is CSTKPGGNNEKLFF. CDR3 sequence (DNA): TGCAGTACCAAACCCGGGGGAAATAATGAAAAACTGTTTTTT.

V gene TRBV2 combines with J gene TRBJ2-5; the D is unclear. Deletions cut 7 bases from V and 3 bases from J, with 12 bases between. Germline V lookup: CDR1 SNHLY, CDR2 FYNNEI. This CDR3 region has 13 residues. The CDR3 loop is CASNVLREETQYF. The CDR3 DNA reads TGTGCCAGCAACGTCCTACGGGAAGAGACCCAGTACTTC.

The chain couples TRBV5-4 to TRBJ2-1, with 10 bases aligning to TRBD2. Germline V gene lookup returns CDR1 SGHNT and CDR2 YYREEE (reference sequence). The CDR3 has 15 residues. V lost 4 bases, J lost 7 bases, and 8 bases stayed unmatched. CDR3 amino acids: CASSPSSGRDNEQFF. The CDR3 coding sequence is TGTGCCAGCAGCCCCTCTAGCGGGAGAGATAATGAGCAGTTCTTC. The full variable domain, completed using reference TRBV5-4 and TRBJ2-1, is ETGVTQSPTHLIKTRGQQVTLRCSSQSGHNTVSWYQQALGQGPQFIFQYYREEENGRGNFPPRFSGLQFPNYSSELNVNALELDDSALYLCASSPSSGRDNEQFFGPGTRLTVL.

This clonotype was seen a handful of times. The chain combines TRBV7-8 with TRBJ2-5; 10 nucleotides agree with TRBD2. V lost 1 base to trimming and J lost 4 bases; unmatched junction nucleotides: 3. CDR3 length equals 15 residues. CDR1 is SGHVS and CDR2 is FQNEAQ in the germline V gene. The CDR3 DNA reads TGTGCCAGCAGCTTAGAACTAGCGGGGAGAGAGACCCAGTACTTC. Its protein product is CASSLELAGRETQYF.

In this sample, this clonotype turned up a few times. V is TRBV7-6 and J is TRBJ2-7; the D gene is possibly TRBD2 (5 bases). CDR1 SGHVS and CDR2 FNYEAQ come from the germline V gene. Trimming took off 3 bases at V and 5 bases at J, with 11 bases between the two ends. The CDR3 contains 13 residues. The CDR3 sequence: CASSFEGTHEQYF. The CDR3 coding sequence is TGTGCCAGCAGCTTCGAGGGTACCCACGAGCAGTACTTC.

This clonotype was seen ten or more times. The chain uses TRBV7-9 and TRBJ2-3; perhaps TRBD2 as D (5 bases). This CDR3 contains 15 residues. Per the germline V gene, CDR1 is SEHNR and CDR2 is FQNEAQ (reference sequence). V was trimmed by 5 bases and J by 3 bases, leaving 15 bases between them. CDR3 nucleotides: TGTGCCAGCAGCCCCGGTTCCCCGGGAACAGATACGCAGTATTTT. Its translation is CASSPGSPGTDTQYF.